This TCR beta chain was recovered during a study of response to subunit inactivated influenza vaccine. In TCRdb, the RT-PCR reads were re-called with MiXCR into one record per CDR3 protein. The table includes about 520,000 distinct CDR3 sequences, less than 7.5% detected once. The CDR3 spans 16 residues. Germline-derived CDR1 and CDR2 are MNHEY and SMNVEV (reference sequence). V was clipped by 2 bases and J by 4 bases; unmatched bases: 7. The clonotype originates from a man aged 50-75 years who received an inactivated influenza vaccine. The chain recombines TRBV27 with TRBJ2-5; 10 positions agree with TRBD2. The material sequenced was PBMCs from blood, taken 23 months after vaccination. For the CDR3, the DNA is TGTGCCAGCAGTTTAGTGCCAGCGGGGGGGATAGAGACCCAGTACTTC. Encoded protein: CASSLVPAGGIETQYF.